This T cell receptor (beta chain) was retrieved from a study of CD8+ T cells in alopecia areata. Overall study: At a dose of 5 to 10 mg twice daily, oral tofacitinib was given to treated patients. Findings of the study overall: Normal scalp showed lower clonality than lesional scalp, especially alopecia totalis/universalis.

The authors extracted RNA and reverse transcribed it into cDNA as the sequencing template. Generated by immunoSEQ multiplex PCR, the TCRdb table keeps only in-frame clones and is missing some. This table holds about 13,000 clones, 65% to 70% found once. The CDR3 spans 12 residues. Between the trimmed V and J ends, which lost 2 bases and 3 bases, there was a span of 7 bases. Germline CDR1 SQVTM, CDR2 ANQGSEA. The treatment here: oral pan-JAK inhibitor, 5-10 mg twice daily. Specimens obtained from alopecia areata patients comprised lesional scalp punch biopsies and peripheral blood. This clone has more than one count but fewer than ten. Its target is unknown.

The receptor's source is a human donor with alopecia areata. V gene TRBV29-1 combines with J gene TRBJ2-5; no clear D gene. The sequenced sample was skin, obtained at week 4, from a patient treated with tofacitinib. The CDR3 protein is CSVEFREETQYF. In DNA form, the CDR3 reads TGCAGCGTTGAATTCCGGGAAGAGACCCAGTACTTC.